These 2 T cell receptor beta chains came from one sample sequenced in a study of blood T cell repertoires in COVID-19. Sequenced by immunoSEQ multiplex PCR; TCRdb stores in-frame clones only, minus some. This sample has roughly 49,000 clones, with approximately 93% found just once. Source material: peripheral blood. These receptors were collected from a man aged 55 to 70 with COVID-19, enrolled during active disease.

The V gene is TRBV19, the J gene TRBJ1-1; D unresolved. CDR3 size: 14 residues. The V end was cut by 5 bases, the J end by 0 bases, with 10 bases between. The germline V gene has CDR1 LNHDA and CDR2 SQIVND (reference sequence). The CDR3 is CASSFQYMNTEAFF. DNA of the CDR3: TGTGCCAGTAGTTTTCAGTATATGAACACTGAAGCTTTCTTT. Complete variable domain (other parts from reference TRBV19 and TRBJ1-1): DGGITQSPKYLFRKEGQNVTLSCEQNLNHDAMYWYRQDPGQGLRLIYYSQIVNDFQKGDIAEGYSVSREKKESFPLTVTSAQKNPTAFYLCASSFQYMNTEAFFGQGTRLTVV.

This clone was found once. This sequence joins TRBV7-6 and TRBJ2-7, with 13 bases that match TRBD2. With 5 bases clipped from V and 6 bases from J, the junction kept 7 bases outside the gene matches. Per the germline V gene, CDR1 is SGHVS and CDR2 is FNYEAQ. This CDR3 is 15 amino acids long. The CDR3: CASSRRLAGGSEQYF. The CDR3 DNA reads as TGTGCCAGCAGCCGACGACTAGCGGGAGGATCCGAGCAGTACTTC.